Presented here are 18 T cell receptor beta chains from one specimen sequenced in a study of T cells in Graves' hyperthyroidism and ophthalmopathy. RNA transcripts provided the source from which TCR beta CDR3 regions were amplified. During a first-round RT-PCR of the TCR CDR3, the HTBI primer set was used. TCRdb reprocessed the multiplex PCR reads with MiXCR, giving one entry per CDR3 protein. The sample shows hundreds of thousands of distinct CDR3 sequences, 14% of them seen only once. The sequencing input was blood. The receptors shown here come from a woman under 40 with Graves' hyperthyroidism that later progressed to Graves' ophthalmopathy.

The chain links TRBV5-6 to TRBJ2-1; 7 nucleotides match TRBD1. This CDR3 is 15 amino acids long. Germline values: CDR1 SGHDT, CDR2 YYEEEE. With V trimmed by 4 bases and J by 0 bases, 4 bases remained unmatched. CDR3 sequence (DNA): TGTGCCAGCAGCCTGCGGACAGGCTCCTACAATGAGCAGTTCTTC. It encodes CASSLRTGSYNEQFF.

This clonotype was counted many times. The chain couples TRBV10-2 to TRBJ2-5; perhaps TRBD2 as D (5 bases). CDR3 length: 15 residues. Germline CDR1 WSHSY, CDR2 SAAADI. V was clipped by 3 bases and J by 2 bases, with 13 bases between them. The CDR3 nucleotides read TGCGCCAGCAGTGAATCGGTAGCGAATCAAGAGACCCAGTACTTC. It translates to CASSESVANQETQYF.

This clonotype was recorded a few times. Just one base apart from a much larger clone, this may be a read error. V is TRBV30 and J is TRBJ1-3, with 10 bases aligning to TRBD1. This CDR3 is built from 13 residues. Germline lookup yields CDR1 GTSNPN and CDR2 SVGIG (reference sequence). As DNA, the CDR3 is TGTGCCTGCGACAGGGGGCAAGGAAGCACCATATATTTT. Amino acid sequence: CACDRGQGSTIYF.

The J gene is TRBJ2-5, the V gene TRBV28; TRBD2 matches at 10 bases. J gave up 7 bases and V 9 bases, and 8 bases lay outside the gene matches. CDR1 MDHEN and CDR2 SYDVKM come from the germline V gene. The CDR3 spans 13 residues. The CDR3 loop reads CASVAGGGGTQYF. The DNA of the CDR3 is TGTGCCAGTGTAGCGGGAGGTGGGGGGACCCAGTACTTC.

This clonotype was observed a handful of times. CDR3 in DNA: TGCAGCGTGACGGGACCCAAAACAGATACGCAGTATTTT. The encoded protein is CSVTGPKTDTQYF. The chain is built from TRBV29-1 and TRBJ2-3; D is tentatively TRBD1 or TRBD2 (5 bases each). Germline assignment: CDR1 SQVTM and CDR2 ANQGSEA. V was trimmed by 6 bases and J by 3 bases, leaving 13 bases between them. The CDR3 is 13 residues long.

This clonotype occurred a few times. The CDR3: CASRRGQVAPLHF. CDR3 bases: TGTGCCAGCAGGAGGGGACAGGTGGCACCCCTCCACTTT. The V and J genes are TRBV5-6 and TRBJ1-6, with 8 bases identical to TRBD1. Trimming at V came to 5 bases and at J to 11 bases, leaving 6 bases not matched to a gene. CDR1 is SGHDT and CDR2 is YYEEEE in the germline V gene. There are 13 residues in the CDR3.

The chain employs TRBV7-8 and TRBJ1-4; no firm D call. V was pared by 4 bases and J by 0 bases, with 12 bases between. This CDR3 spans 16 amino acids. CDR1 is SGHVS, CDR2 FQNEAQ, per germline. This CDR3 is CASSSTLETTNEKLFF. The CDR3 DNA is TGTGCCAGCAGCTCTACTTTGGAGACAACTAATGAAAAACTGTTTTTT.

This clonotype was recorded many times. The V and J genes are TRBV7-2 and TRBJ2-7; D is ambiguous. There are 12 residues in the CDR3. Germline CDR1 and CDR2: SGHTA and FQGNSA. V was clipped by 5 bases and J by 7 bases, with 12 bases between them. CDR3 region: CASSPELGEQYF. The CDR3 DNA sequence: TGTGCCAGCAGCCCCGAATTGGGGGAGCAGTACTTC.

This clonotype showed up many times. The chain has TRBV27 and TRBJ1-2; D ambiguous. This CDR3 has 13 amino acids. Germline CDR1 reads MNHEY; CDR2 reads SMNVEV (reference sequence). The germline V and J ends were trimmed by 7 bases and 2 bases, with 11 bases remaining between them. DNA for the CDR3: TGTGCCAGCAAGTCGTCAACCAACTATGGCTACACCTTC. It is translated as CASKSSTNYGYTF.

At least ten counts were recorded for this clonotype. This chain joins TRBV20-1 and TRBJ1-1; TRBD1 matches at 8 bases. Germline V lookup: CDR1 DFQATT, CDR2 SNEGSKA (reference sequence). V was clipped by 0 bases and J by 4 bases; unmatched bases: 7. CDR3 size: 15 residues. This CDR3 reads CSAREPTGGGTEAFF. CDR3 DNA sequence: TGCAGTGCTAGAGAGCCTACAGGGGGAGGCACTGAAGCTTTCTTT.

Points on this clonotype: A read error may explain this, as a much larger clone is one base away. This sequence joins TRBV6-1 and TRBJ1-5; no reliable D call. V gave up 4 bases and J gave up 7 bases, with 8 bases separating them. The CDR3 has 12 residues. Germline CDR1 MNHNS, CDR2 SASEGT. The CDR3 sequence: CASSAMGQPQHF. CDR3 nucleotides: TGTGCCAGCAGTGCCATGGGGCAGCCCCAGCATTTT.

The J gene is TRBJ1-1, the V gene TRBV20-1; D unresolved. Germline CDR1 DFQATT, CDR2 SNEGSKA (reference sequence). Trimming removed 3 bases from V and 0 bases from J, with 8 bases in between. This CDR3 is built from 13 residues. The CDR3 nucleotides are TGCAGTGCTAGGGCAATAATGAACACTGAAGCTTTCTTT. It translates to CSARAIMNTEAFF.

In this sample, this clonotype turned up many times. V usage is TRBV28 and J usage is TRBJ1-2; 8 bases map to TRBD1. The V gene end was trimmed by 4 bases and the J gene end by 4 bases; junction bases not matched to a gene: 11. Germline loops: CDR1 MDHEN, CDR2 SYDVKM. The CDR3 runs 16 residues. In DNA form, the CDR3 reads TGTGCCAGCAGTTCTCGGACAGGGCTCATTGGCTATGGCTACACCTTC. It translates to CASSSRTGLIGYGYTF.

This clonotype showed up many times. V and J are TRBV6-1 and TRBJ2-3; D ambiguous. Trimming shortened V by 6 bases and J by 0 bases, and 13 bases separated the two germline ends. This CDR3 has 15 residues. The germline CDR1 and CDR2 sequences are MNHNS and SASEGT. For the CDR3, the DNA is TGTGCCAGCAGGACGTATACTACTAGCACAGATACGCAGTATTTT. This sequence encodes CASRTYTTSTDTQYF.

This chain uses TRBV10-3 with TRBJ2-3, with D uncertain. Germline values: CDR1 ENHRY, CDR2 SYGVKD. This CDR3 region has 16 residues. Trimming pared 3 bases from V and 2 bases from J, leaving 15 bases between. The CDR3 DNA is TGTGCCATCAGTGAATTTGTCAACCAACCCACAGATACGCAGTATTTT. Its translation is CAISEFVNQPTDTQYF.

This clonotype appeared a few times. This sequence joins TRBV25-1 and TRBJ2-5, with D maybe TRBD1 (6 bases). The CDR3 loop spans 13 amino acids. Trimming took off 2 bases at V and 10 bases at J, with 14 bases between the two ends. Germline-derived CDR1 and CDR2 are MGHDK and SYGVNS. The CDR3: CASSEDGQGGQYF. The CDR3 region has the DNA TGTGCCAGCAGTGAAGACGGGCAAGGGGGCCAGTACTTC.

This clonotype was observed many times. The genes are TRBV7-2 and TRBJ2-1; D gene unclear. V lost 7 bases and J 3 bases, leaving 10 bases between the germline ends. The germline V gene encodes CDR1 SGHTA and CDR2 FQGNSA. The CDR3 is 13 residues long. The DNA for the CDR3 is TGTGCCAGCACCCCTTACGGCTACAATGAGCAGTTCTTC. As protein: CASTPYGYNEQFF. The full variable domain, completed using reference TRBV7-2 and TRBJ2-1, is GAGVSQSPSNKVTEKGKDVELRCDPISGHTALYWYRQSLGQGLEFLIYFQGNSAPDKSGLPSDRFSAERTGGSVSTLTIQRTQQEDSAVYLCASTPYGYNEQFFGPGTRLTVL.

In this sample, this clonotype turned up once. A read error may account for a junction end that differs from germline. V and J are TRBV27 and TRBJ2-7, with D uncertain. The germline CDR1 and CDR2 sequences are MNHEY and SMNVEV (reference sequence). The CDR3 has 12 residues. In DNA, the CDR3 is TGTGCCAGCAGTTCAAAAACCTACGAGCAGCACTTC. Translated, it gives CASSSKTYEQHF.